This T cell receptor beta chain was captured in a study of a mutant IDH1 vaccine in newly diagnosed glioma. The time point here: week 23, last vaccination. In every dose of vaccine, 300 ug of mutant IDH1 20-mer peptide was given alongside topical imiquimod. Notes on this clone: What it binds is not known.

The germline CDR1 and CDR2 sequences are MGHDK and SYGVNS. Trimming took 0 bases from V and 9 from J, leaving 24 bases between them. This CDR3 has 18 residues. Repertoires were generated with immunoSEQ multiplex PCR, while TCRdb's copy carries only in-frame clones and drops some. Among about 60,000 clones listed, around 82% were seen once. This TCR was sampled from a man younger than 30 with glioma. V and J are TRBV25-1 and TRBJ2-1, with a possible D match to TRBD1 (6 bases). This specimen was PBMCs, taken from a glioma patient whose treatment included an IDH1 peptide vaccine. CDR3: CASSEYLGLIGGSGEQFF. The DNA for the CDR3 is TGTGCCAGCAGTGAATATTTGGGCCTGATTGGGGGCTCCGGTGAGCAGTTCTTC.